This T cell receptor beta chain was recovered during a study of shared clonotypes between healthy human individuals. The CDR3 sequence is 16 residues long. Germline CDR1 and CDR2: SGHDT and YYEEEE. V dropped 2 bases and J dropped 1; count of bases not matched to a gene: 2. The repertoire was sequenced with immunoSEQ multiplex PCR; TCRdb's copy has only in-frame clones and lacks some. The sample carries approximately 2.3 million clones, over 85% recorded once. This rearrangement joins TRBV5-6 to TRBJ2-2; 10 bases are a match to TRBD1. The specimen sequenced was naive CD4+ T cells from PBMCs. Indicated subset: CD45RA+ positively selected. The receptor was derived from a man between 18 and 35 years old in good health. Some clones in this sample may be carry-over from other donors' samples. CDR3 sequence: CASSLRTGGNTGELFF. The CDR3 bases are TGTGCCAGCAGCTTAAGGACAGGGGGGAACACCGGGGAGCTGTTTTTT.